The clone carrying this T cell receptor (beta chain) appeared many times. As yet, its antigen is unknown. This sample's time point: persistent/refractory GD, antithyroid drugs over 5 years with positive TRAb. The TCR library used RNA extracted from PBMCs. The sample comes from a study of regulatory T cells in long-lasting Graves disease. Findings and limits, study-wide: Persistent Graves' patients possessed reduced TCR diversity relative to recently diagnosed ones. Not thyroid tissue but only peripheral blood was studied.

For TCR beta, libraries came from iRepertoire HTBI primers and Arm-PCR of CDR3 regions. As handled by the study authors: The samples included around 65 TRBV and over eleven TRBJ segments. TCRdb independently ran MiXCR on the multiplex PCR reads; one entry per CDR3 protein. TCRdb, rather than the study authors, made the V and J calls. The sample carries 250,000 to 300,000 distinct CDR3 sequences, around 20% recorded once. This specimen was peripheral blood mononuclear cells (PBMCs), taken when the disease was refractory, from a patient treated with antithyroid drugs. The source is a female donor with Graves disease.

The CDR3 DNA reads as TGCAGCGTTGAAGATTGGGCCCGGACAGGGATGGGCGAGCAGTACTTC. Its translation is CSVEDWARTGMGEQYF. V usage is TRBV29-1 and J usage is TRBJ2-7, with 8 bases identical to TRBD1. Germline CDR1 is SQVTM and CDR2 is ANQGSEA. The CDR3 has 16 amino acids. Trimming removed 0 bases from V and 6 bases from J; junction bases left unmatched: 13.